This TCR beta chain was documented in a study of identical twins. In its sample, this clonotype was seen a few times. With V trimmed by 3 bases and J by 1 base, 6 bases remained unmatched. Germline-derived CDR1 and CDR2 are DFQATT and SNEGSKA (reference sequence). There are 14 residues in the CDR3. Using its own MiXCR run on the 5' RACE reads, TCRdb lists one record per CDR3 protein. This repertoire shows roughly 540,000 distinct CDR3 sequences, 22% found once; its top ten account for about 0.91%. These same records also appear under a second study, on T cells expressing NK-cell markers. As that report states: Restriction of the sorted population to alpha-beta TCR T cells was achieved in several experiments with an anti-gamma-delta TCR antibody. Whether expanded NKG2C+ T cell clones were HCMV specific stayed uncertain.

The sample consisted of CD4+ T cells sorted from blood. The chain links TRBV20-1 to TRBJ2-7, with 7 bases matching TRBD2. This receptor was obtained from a woman aged 18-29 years in good health. The CDR3 reads CSASPSGKSYEQYF. The CDR3 bases are TGCAGTGCTAGTCCTAGCGGCAAATCCTACGAGCAGTACTTC.